This T cell receptor (beta chain) appears in the sequencing data of a study of T cells in localized non-small cell lung cancer. Assay: immunoSEQ multiplex PCR; the TCRdb copy retains only in-frame clones and omits some. The table has 50,000 to 55,000 clones, over 70% seen once. Germline V gene lookup returns CDR1 SNHLY and CDR2 FYNNEI. The CDR3 contains 13 residues. After removal of 5 bases from V and 6 bases from J, the junction contained 3 bases not matched to a gene. The study, taken as a whole, reports: Prolonged overall survival went with higher T cell density in the blood. The tumor had only one region sequenced, so heterogeneity remains possible. Researchers found a median about 53 of the top 100 tumor clones in adjacent lung. Among the tissues sampled, uninvolved adjacent lung had the highest T cell clonality, above tumor.

In the case of this clone: Its antigen is currently unknown.

The genes are TRBV2 and TRBJ2-1; 8 bases align to TRBD1. The specimen was peripheral blood mononuclear cells, collected before any cancer treatment. The source is a man aged 40 to 70 with stage III lung adenocarcinoma. The CDR3 is CASSPGQVNEQFF. The CDR3 DNA follows: TGTGCCAGCAGTCCGGGACAGGTCAATGAGCAGTTCTTC.